The next 28 T cell receptor beta chains were all read from a single sample in a study of blood T cell repertoires in COVID-19. Profiling relied on immunoSEQ multiplex PCR, and the TCRdb table lists in-frame clones only, not all of them. This table holds approximately 78,000 clones, less than 85% found once. The sample was peripheral blood. The receptor set was obtained from a woman older than 75 with acute or convalescent COVID-19.

The rearrangement uses TRBV4-1 and TRBJ2-7; 7 nucleotides line up with TRBD1. V shed 4 bases and J 6 bases; nucleotides not matched to a gene: 6. The CDR3 totals 13 residues. Germline V CDR1 and CDR2: MGHRA, YSYEKL. The CDR3 protein is CASSLGTAGEQYF. DNA of the CDR3: TGCGCCAGCAGCCTCGGGACAGCTGGCGAGCAGTACTTC.

This rearrangement joins TRBV29-1 to TRBJ2-3; D is possibly TRBD2 (5 bases). This CDR3 contains 13 residues. CDR1 is SQVTM, CDR2 ANQGSEA, per germline. Deletions cut 6 bases from V and 2 bases from J, with 12 bases between. Written as DNA, the CDR3 is TGCAGCGTAACCGGGAAGTACACAGATACGCAGTATTTT. The encoded protein is CSVTGKYTDTQYF.

This chain links TRBV30 with TRBJ1-6; D might be TRBD1 (6 bases). The CDR3 length is 15 residues. Trimming took off 0 bases at V and 7 bases at J, with 13 bases between the two ends. Per germline, CDR1 GTSNPN and CDR2 SVGIG (reference sequence). In nucleotides, the CDR3 is TGTGCCTGGAGTGTAACAGGGCTTAGGAATTCACCCCTCCACTTT. Its protein is CAWSVTGLRNSPLHF. Supplemented by reference TRBV30 and TRBJ1-6, the full variable domain reads SQTIHQWPATLVQPVGSPLSLECTVEGTSNPNLYWYRQAAGRGLQLLFYSVGIGQISSEVPQNLSASRPQDRQFILSSKKLLLSDSGFYLCAWSVTGLRNSPLHFGNGTRLTVT.

The V and J genes are TRBV19 and TRBJ1-1, with D possibly matching TRBD1 (5 bases). CDR3 length: 15 residues. CDR1 and CDR2 (germline): LNHDA, SQIVND (reference sequence). V gave up 7 bases and J gave up 4 bases, with 19 bases separating them. CDR3 residues: CASTKWGGVGTEAFF. CDR3 coding DNA: TGTGCCAGTACCAAGTGGGGAGGGGTGGGCACTGAAGCTTTCTTT. The full variable domain, rest sourced from reference TRBV19 and TRBJ1-1, is DGGITQSPKYLFRKEGQNVTLSCEQNLNHDAMYWYRQDPGQGLRLIYYSQIVNDFQKGDIAEGYSVSREKKESFPLTVTSAQKNPTAFYLCASTKWGGVGTEAFFGQGTRLTVV.

The V gene is TRBV5-4, the J gene TRBJ2-3; 9 nucleotides agree with TRBD1. V lost 4 bases, J lost 1 base, and 4 bases stayed unmatched. Germline loops: CDR1 SGHNT, CDR2 YYREEE (reference sequence). CDR3 length: 15 amino acids. The CDR3 DNA is TGTGCCAGCAGCCCTCGGACAGGGGGCACAGATACGCAGTATTTT. Amino acid sequence: CASSPRTGGTDTQYF.

This clone was seen only a few times. The rearrangement uses TRBV30 and TRBJ1-5, with TRBD1 identical over 8 bases. After removal of 3 bases from V and 4 bases from J, the junction contained 8 bases not matched to a gene. This CDR3 spans 15 amino acids. The germline V gene has CDR1 GTSNPN and CDR2 SVGIG (reference sequence). This CDR3 is CAWSPGQGGNQPQHF. CDR3 bases: TGTGCCTGGAGCCCCGGACAGGGCGGGAATCAGCCCCAGCATTTT. The full variable domain, rest sourced from reference TRBV30 and TRBJ1-5, is SQTIHQWPATLVQPVGSPLSLECTVEGTSNPNLYWYRQAAGRGLQLLFYSVGIGQISSEVPQNLSASRPQDRQFILSSKKLLLSDSGFYLCAWSPGQGGNQPQHFGDGTRLSIL.

The rearrangement joins TRBV6-5 to TRBJ1-1; D unresolved. Trimming shortened V by 8 bases and J by 2 bases, and 15 bases separated the two germline ends. Germline V gene data show CDR1 as MNHEY and CDR2 as SVGAGI. This CDR3 region has 14 residues. CDR3 protein: CASLPRWLNTEAFF. The CDR3 region has the DNA TGTGCCAGCTTGCCTAGGTGGTTAAACACTGAAGCTTTCTTT.

The table lists this clone with a few counts. V is TRBV5-1 and J is TRBJ2-3; no definite D call. The V and J ends lost 5 bases and 0 bases respectively, with 4 bases between them. Germline V gives CDR1 SGHRS, CDR2 YFSETQ. The length of the CDR3 is 12 residues. CDR3 DNA: TGCGCCAGCAGACAGAGCACAGATACGCAGTATTTT. Its translation is CASRQSTDTQYF.

The chain links TRBV10-1 to TRBJ2-1, with 12 bases fitting TRBD1. The CDR3 totals 13 residues. The V gene end was trimmed by 6 bases and the J gene end by 10 bases; junction bases not matched to a gene: 4. Germline lookup yields CDR1 WNHNN and CDR2 SYGVQD (reference sequence). The CDR3 is CASRGTGGREQFF. DNA for the CDR3: TGCGCCAGCAGAGGGACAGGGGGCCGGGAGCAGTTCTTC.

The chain employs TRBV18 and TRBJ1-4; the match to TRBD1 covers 7 bases. V lost 6 bases, J lost 3 bases, and 1 base stayed unmatched. Germline V gene lookup returns CDR1 KGHSH and CDR2 LQKENI. The CDR3 runs to 13 residues. The CDR3 DNA is TGTGCCAGCTCTGGGACAGCTAATGAAAAACTGTTTTTT. Encoded protein: CASSGTANEKLFF.

DNA of the CDR3: TGTGCCATCAGTACAGGGGACACAGATACGCAGTATTTT. This translates into CAISTGDTDTQYF. The chain links TRBV10-3 to TRBJ2-3; 7 bases are shared with TRBD1. The CDR3 covers 13 residues. Germline CDR1 and CDR2: ENHRY and SYGVKD. V lost 5 bases and J lost 2; bases outside the gene matches: 1.

The rearrangement joins TRBV7-3 to TRBJ2-1, with TRBD2 matching over 8 bases. The V gene end was trimmed by 4 bases and the J gene end by 9 bases; junction bases not matched to a gene: 8. The CDR3 is made up of 14 amino acids. Germline CDR1 reads SGHTA; CDR2 reads FQGTGA. CDR3 DNA: TGTGCCAGCAGCTCGTCGGGAGGGAGCGGTGAGCAGTTCTTC. Translated: CASSSSGGSGEQFF.

This rearrangement joins TRBV6-1 to TRBJ1-2; the D gene is possibly TRBD1 (5 bases). Trimming cost V 0 bases and J 8 bases, with 10 bases left between them. The CDR3 length is 13 residues. Germline V gives CDR1 MNHNS, CDR2 SASEGT. The CDR3 DNA follows: TGTGCCAGCAGTGAAGCAGTTCAGGGAGGCTACACCTTC. It is translated as CASSEAVQGGYTF.

The V gene is TRBV19, the J gene TRBJ2-3; maybe TRBD2 (6 bases). V lost 7 bases and J lost 2, with 10 bases in between. CDR1 LNHDA and CDR2 SQIVND come from the germline V gene (reference sequence). This CDR3 is built from 13 residues. This CDR3 reads CASTGTYTDTQYF. CDR3 coding DNA: TGTGCCAGTACCGGGACTTACACAGATACGCAGTATTTT.

This chain joins TRBV12-3 or TRBV12-4 and TRBJ1-2; the D is unclear. There are 13 residues in the CDR3. The ends were cut back, 5 bases at V and 4 bases at J, with 11 bases in the middle. The CDR3 nucleotides read TGTGCCAGCAGTATCGCAGGAGGCTATGGCTACACCTTC. Residues: CASSIAGGYGYTF.

The chain employs TRBV10-3 and TRBJ1-2, with D perhaps matching TRBD1 (6 bases). V was shortened by 3 bases and J by 0 bases, with 11 bases between the two germline ends. The CDR3 totals 15 residues. The germline V gene has CDR1 ENHRY and CDR2 SYGVKD. For the CDR3, the DNA is TGTGCCATCAGTGAACCCACAGGGTCTAACTATGGCTACACCTTC. It translates to CAISEPTGSNYGYTF.

This chain uses TRBV2 with TRBJ2-1, with D possibly TRBD1 on 5 matching bases. CDR3 length: 13 residues. The V end was cut by 7 bases, the J end by 2 bases, with 9 bases between. Germline-derived CDR1 and CDR2 are SNHLY and FYNNEI. CDR3 coding DNA: TGTGCCAGCATCCTGACAGCCTACAATGAGCAGTTCTTC. This sequence encodes CASILTAYNEQFF.

This chain joins TRBV19 and TRBJ2-1, with D hard to call. Per the germline V gene, CDR1 is LNHDA and CDR2 is SQIVND (reference sequence). Deletions cut 7 bases from V and 4 bases from J, with 14 bases between. This CDR3 has 14 amino acids. CDR3 sequence reads: CASNTKAFYNEQFF. The CDR3 DNA reads TGTGCCAGTAACACTAAGGCGTTTTACAATGAGCAGTTCTTC.

The V call is TRBV3-1 (or the pseudogene TRBV3-2), the J call TRBJ1-2; possibly TRBD1 for D (6 bases). The CDR3 is made up of 14 amino acids. CDR1 is LGHDT and CDR2 is YNNKEL in the germline V gene (reference sequence). V was trimmed by 4 bases and J by 4 bases, leaving 13 bases between them. In nucleotides, the CDR3 is TGTGCCAGCAGCCCCACCCGGACAGCCTATGGCTACACCTTC. It translates to CASSPTRTAYGYTF.

Only one count was recorded for this clone. The V and J genes are TRBV7-3 and TRBJ2-1; D is unresolved. The V end lost 0 bases, the J end lost 10 bases, and 10 bases lay between the germline ends. This CDR3 contains 13 residues. The germline V gene encodes CDR1 SGHTA and CDR2 FQGTGA. The chain's CDR3 is CASSLTLVGEQFF. The CDR3, as DNA: TGTGCCAGCAGCTTAACGCTCGTCGGGGAGCAGTTCTTC.

The chain employs TRBV5-5 and TRBJ1-6; D perhaps matches TRBD1 (6 bases). Germline-derived CDR1 and CDR2 are SGHKS and YYEKEE (reference sequence). The CDR3 is 16 residues long. V was trimmed by 6 bases and J by 8 bases, leaving 21 bases between them. The CDR3 DNA reads TGTGCCAGCACTACTGGGGGCCGTGACAGGCATTCACCCCTCCACTTT. Encoded protein: CASTTGGRDRHSPLHF.

The chain combines TRBV12-3 or TRBV12-4 with TRBJ2-5; D ambiguous. The CDR3 sequence is 11 residues long. The V and J ends lost 5 bases and 2 bases respectively, with 3 bases between them. CDR3 DNA sequence: TGTGCCAGCAGTCATCAAGAGACCCAGTACTTC. Translating it yields CASSHQETQYF.

This clone was counted between two and nine times. This rearrangement joins TRBV12-3 or TRBV12-4 to TRBJ1-2; possibly TRBD1 for D (5 bases). The CDR3 runs to 13 residues. Trimming pared 6 bases from V and 8 bases from J, leaving 16 bases between. CDR3 in amino acids: CASRMTVSGGYTF. CDR3 nucleotides: TGTGCCAGCAGGATGACAGTATCAGGAGGCTACACCTTC.

The chain uses TRBV29-1 and TRBJ2-5; TRBD2 might be the D (5 bases). CDR1 and CDR2 from the germline V gene are SQVTM and ANQGSEA. CDR3 length: 11 amino acids. The ends were cut back, 6 bases at V and 7 bases at J, with 12 bases in the middle. The CDR3 loop reads CSVPLRGTQYF. CDR3 coding DNA: TGCAGCGTCCCTCTTCGGGGGACCCAGTACTTC. Together with reference TRBV29-1 and TRBJ2-5, the CDR3 gives the full variable domain: SAVISQKPSRDICQRGTSLTIQCQVDSQVTMMFWYRQQPGQSLTLIATANQGSEATYESGFVIDKFPISRPNLTFSTLTVSNMSPEDSSIYLCSVPLRGTQYFGPGTRLLVL.

The chain links TRBV10-3 to TRBJ1-2, with no clear D. V was pared by 3 bases and J by 4 bases, with 12 bases between. CDR1 and CDR2 from the germline V gene are ENHRY and SYGVKD. CDR3 length: 14 residues. CDR3 sequence (DNA): TGTGCCATCAGTGACACTGTGAGGAGCTATGGCTACACCTTC. The encoded protein is CAISDTVRSYGYTF.

The genes are TRBV7-9 and TRBJ2-1; D ambiguous. Germline CDR1 is SEHNR and CDR2 is FQNEAQ (reference sequence). Trimming shortened V by 7 bases and J by 2 bases, and 18 bases separated the two germline ends. The CDR3 is 16 amino acids. The CDR3 sequence is CASTPSVSATYNEQFF. CDR3 DNA sequence: TGTGCCAGCACCCCCTCTGTCAGCGCAACCTACAATGAGCAGTTCTTC.

V gene TRBV6-5 combines with J gene TRBJ2-1, with D hard to call. Germline V CDR1 and CDR2: MNHEY, SVGAGI. The CDR3 has 13 amino acids. V lost 2 bases and J lost 5, with 7 bases in between. The CDR3 spells CASSYNTDNEQFF. CDR3 bases: TGTGCCAGCAGTTACAACACCGACAATGAGCAGTTCTTC.

This clone is labeled as medium-sized (0.01 to 0.1%). CDR3 sequence: CASSETGVGNQPQHF. Written as DNA, the CDR3 is TGTGCCAGCAGTGAAACCGGGGTAGGCAATCAGCCCCAGCATTTT. The chain has TRBV2 and TRBJ1-5; D gene ambiguous. CDR3 length: 15 residues. Trimming removed 2 bases from V and 2 bases from J, with 10 bases in between. The germline gives CDR1 SNHLY, CDR2 FYNNEI.